The entry below gives a single T cell receptor (beta chain) sequence along with its context. The antigen remains unidentified. Generation of TCR beta cDNA was performed by 5'RACE template switching incorporating UMIs. From its re-call of the 5' RACE reads, TCRdb lists each CDR3 protein once, without DNA. The repertoire table contains some 390,000 distinct CDR3 sequences. The germline gives CDR1 KGHDR, CDR2 SFDVKD. The CDR3 length is 12 residues. The record originates from a study of T cells expressing NK-cell markers. General study points: HCMV specificity was not established for the expanded NKG2C+ T cell clones. One observes that, in several donors, these clonotypes were also the leading ones within the CD3+CD56-NKG2C+ fraction. About 1.0-8% of CD8+ T cells in about 6 donors belonged to dominant NKG2C+ clonotypes.

The receptor's source is a woman in her forties or fifties in good health. Material: blood T cells: a sorted CD56 or NKG2C T cell subset, CD4+ or CD8+ T cells, or bulk PBMC T cells (not recorded which). The chain is built from TRBV24-1 and TRBJ2-2. CDR3 sequence reads: CATSEDSGELFF.